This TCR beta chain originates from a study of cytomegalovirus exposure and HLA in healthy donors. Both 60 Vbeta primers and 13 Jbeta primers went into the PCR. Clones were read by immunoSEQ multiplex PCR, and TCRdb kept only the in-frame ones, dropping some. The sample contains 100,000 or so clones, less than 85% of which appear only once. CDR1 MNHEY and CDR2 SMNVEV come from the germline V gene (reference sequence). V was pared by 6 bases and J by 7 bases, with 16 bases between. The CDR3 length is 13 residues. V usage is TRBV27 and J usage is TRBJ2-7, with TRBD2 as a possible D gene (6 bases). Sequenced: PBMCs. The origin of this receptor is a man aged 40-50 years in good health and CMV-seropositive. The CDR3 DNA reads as TGTGCCAGCAGATCCCGACTAGGCGGGGAGCAGTACTTC. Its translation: CASRSRLGGEQYF.